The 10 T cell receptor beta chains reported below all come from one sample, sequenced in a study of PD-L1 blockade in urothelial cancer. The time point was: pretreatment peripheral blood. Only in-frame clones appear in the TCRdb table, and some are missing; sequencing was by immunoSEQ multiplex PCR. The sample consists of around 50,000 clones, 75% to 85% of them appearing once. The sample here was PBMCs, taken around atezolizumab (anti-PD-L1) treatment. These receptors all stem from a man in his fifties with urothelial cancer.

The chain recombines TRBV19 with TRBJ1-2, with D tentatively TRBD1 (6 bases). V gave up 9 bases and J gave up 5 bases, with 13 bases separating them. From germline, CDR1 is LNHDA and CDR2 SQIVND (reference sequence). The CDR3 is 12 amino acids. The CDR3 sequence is CASTDRRYGYTF. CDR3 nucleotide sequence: TGTGCCAGCACCGACAGGCGATATGGCTACACCTTC.

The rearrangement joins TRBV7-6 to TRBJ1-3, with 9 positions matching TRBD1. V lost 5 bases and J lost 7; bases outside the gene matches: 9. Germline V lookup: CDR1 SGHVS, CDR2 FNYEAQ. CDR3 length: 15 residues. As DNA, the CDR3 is TGTGCCAGCAGCACCACAGGGGGCTCGGGGAACACCATATATTTT. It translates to CASSTTGGSGNTIYF.

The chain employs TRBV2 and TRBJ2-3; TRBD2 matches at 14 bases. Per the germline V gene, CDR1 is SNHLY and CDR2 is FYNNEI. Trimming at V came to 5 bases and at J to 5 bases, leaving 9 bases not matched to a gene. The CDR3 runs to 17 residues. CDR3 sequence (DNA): TGTGCCAGCAGTCGGGGGACTAGCGGGGGCAGTGGAGATACGCAGTATTTT. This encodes CASSRGTSGGSGDTQYF.

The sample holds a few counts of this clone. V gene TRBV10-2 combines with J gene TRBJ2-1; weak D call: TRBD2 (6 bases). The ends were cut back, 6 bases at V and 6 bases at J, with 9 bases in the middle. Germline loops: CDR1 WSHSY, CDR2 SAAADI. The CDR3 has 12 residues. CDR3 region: CASRTTSNEQFF. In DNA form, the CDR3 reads TGCGCCAGCAGGACGACTAGCAATGAGCAGTTCTTC.

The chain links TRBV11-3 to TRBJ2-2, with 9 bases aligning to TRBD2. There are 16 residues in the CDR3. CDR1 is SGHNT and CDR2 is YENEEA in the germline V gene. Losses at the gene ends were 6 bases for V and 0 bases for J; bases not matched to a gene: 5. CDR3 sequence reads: CASRSLAGANTGELFF. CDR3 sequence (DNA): TGTGCCAGCAGATCATTAGCGGGAGCGAACACCGGGGAGCTGTTTTTT.

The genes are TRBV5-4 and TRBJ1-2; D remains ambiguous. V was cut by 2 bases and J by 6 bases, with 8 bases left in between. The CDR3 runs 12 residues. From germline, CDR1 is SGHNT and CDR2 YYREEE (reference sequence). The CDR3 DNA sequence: TGTGCCAGCAGCTTTGGAGGGAATGGCTACACCTTC. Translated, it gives CASSFGGNGYTF. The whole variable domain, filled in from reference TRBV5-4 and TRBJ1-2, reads ETGVTQSPTHLIKTRGQQVTLRCSSQSGHNTVSWYQQALGQGPQFIFQYYREEENGRGNFPPRFSGLQFPNYSSELNVNALELDDSALYLCASSFGGNGYTFGSGTRLTVV.

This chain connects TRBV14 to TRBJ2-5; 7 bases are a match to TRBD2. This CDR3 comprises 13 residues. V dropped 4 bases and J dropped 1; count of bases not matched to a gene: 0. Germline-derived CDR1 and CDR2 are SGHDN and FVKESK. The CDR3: CASSRLAQETQYF. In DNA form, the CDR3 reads TGTGCCAGCAGCCGACTAGCCCAAGAGACCCAGTACTTC.

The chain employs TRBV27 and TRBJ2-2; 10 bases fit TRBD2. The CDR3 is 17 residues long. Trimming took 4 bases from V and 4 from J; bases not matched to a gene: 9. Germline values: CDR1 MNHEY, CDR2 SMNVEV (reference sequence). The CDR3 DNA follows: TGTGCCAGCAGTTCCCTGGGGCTAGCGGGAGTCACCGGGGAGCTGTTTTTT. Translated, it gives CASSSLGLAGVTGELFF.

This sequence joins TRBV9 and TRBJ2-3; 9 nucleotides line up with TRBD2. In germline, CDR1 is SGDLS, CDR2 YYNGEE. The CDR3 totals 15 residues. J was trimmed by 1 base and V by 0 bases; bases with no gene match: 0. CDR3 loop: CASSVGGGGTDTQYF. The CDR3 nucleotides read TGTGCCAGCAGCGTAGGCGGGGGGGGCACAGATACGCAGTATTTT.

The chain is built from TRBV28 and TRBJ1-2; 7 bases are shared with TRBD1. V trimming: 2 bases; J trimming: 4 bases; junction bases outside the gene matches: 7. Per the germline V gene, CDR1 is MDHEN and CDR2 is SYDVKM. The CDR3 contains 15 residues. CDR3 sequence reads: CASSLRPGGVYGYTF. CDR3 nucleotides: TGTGCCAGCAGTTTACGGCCAGGGGGAGTCTATGGCTACACCTTC.